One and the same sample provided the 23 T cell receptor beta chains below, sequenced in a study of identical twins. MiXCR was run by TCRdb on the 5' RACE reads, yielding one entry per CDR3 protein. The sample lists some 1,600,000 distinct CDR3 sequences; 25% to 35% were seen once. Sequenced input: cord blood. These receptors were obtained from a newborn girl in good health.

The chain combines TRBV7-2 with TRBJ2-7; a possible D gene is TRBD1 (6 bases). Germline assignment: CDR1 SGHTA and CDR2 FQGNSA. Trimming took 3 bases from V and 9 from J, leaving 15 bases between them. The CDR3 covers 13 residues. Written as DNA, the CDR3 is TGTGCCAGCAGCTTGCCAGGGGTTAACCGGCAGTACTTC. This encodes CASSLPGVNRQYF.

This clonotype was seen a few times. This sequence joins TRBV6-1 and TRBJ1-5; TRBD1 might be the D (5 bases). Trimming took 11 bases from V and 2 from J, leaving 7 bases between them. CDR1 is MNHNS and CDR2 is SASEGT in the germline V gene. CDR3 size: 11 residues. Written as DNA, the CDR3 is TGTGCCGGAGGGGGCAATCAGCCCCAGCATTTT. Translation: CAGGGNQPQHF.

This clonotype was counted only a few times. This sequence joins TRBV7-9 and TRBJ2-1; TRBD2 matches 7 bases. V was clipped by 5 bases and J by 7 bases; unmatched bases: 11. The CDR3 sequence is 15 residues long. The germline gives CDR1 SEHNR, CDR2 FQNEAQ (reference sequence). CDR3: CASSQTSGTKNEQFF. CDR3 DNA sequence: TGTGCCAGCAGCCAAACCTCCGGGACTAAAAATGAGCAGTTCTTC.

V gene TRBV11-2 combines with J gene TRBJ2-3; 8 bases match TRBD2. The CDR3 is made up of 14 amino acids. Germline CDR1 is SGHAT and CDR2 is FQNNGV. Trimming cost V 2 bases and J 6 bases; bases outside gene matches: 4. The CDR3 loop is CASSLLAGRDTQYF. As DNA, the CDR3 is TGTGCCAGCAGCTTACTAGCGGGTCGTGATACGCAGTATTTT.

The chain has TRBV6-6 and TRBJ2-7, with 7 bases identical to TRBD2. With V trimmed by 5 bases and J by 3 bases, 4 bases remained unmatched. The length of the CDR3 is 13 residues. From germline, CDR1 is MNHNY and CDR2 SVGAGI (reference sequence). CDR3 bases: TGTGCCAGCAGTCGTGGGGGGGACTACGAGCAGTACTTC. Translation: CASSRGGDYEQYF.

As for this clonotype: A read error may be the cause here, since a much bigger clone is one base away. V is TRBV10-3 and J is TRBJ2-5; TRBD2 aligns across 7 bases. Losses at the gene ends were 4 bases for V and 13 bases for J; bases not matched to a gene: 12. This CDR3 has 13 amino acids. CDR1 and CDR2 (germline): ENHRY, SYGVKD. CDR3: CAISGTSQNIRYF. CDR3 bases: TGTGCCATCAGTGGGACTAGTCAAAACATTCGGTACTTC.

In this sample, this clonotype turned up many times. CDR3 sequence reads: CASSFGGDNEQFF. As DNA, the CDR3 is TGTGCCAGCAGTTTCGGAGGGGACAATGAGCAGTTCTTC. J is TRBJ2-1 and V is TRBV27; D is perhaps TRBD2 (6 bases). V lost 3 bases, J lost 5 bases, and 8 bases lay in between. This CDR3 contains 13 residues. The germline V gene encodes CDR1 MNHEY and CDR2 SMNVEV (reference sequence).

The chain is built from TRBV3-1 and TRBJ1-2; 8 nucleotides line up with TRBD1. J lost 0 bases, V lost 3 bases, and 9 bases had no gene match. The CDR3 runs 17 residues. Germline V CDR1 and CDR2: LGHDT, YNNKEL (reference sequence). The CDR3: CASSHRQGKGANYGYTF. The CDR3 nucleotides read TGTGCCAGCAGCCACAGACAGGGGAAAGGAGCTAACTATGGCTACACCTTC. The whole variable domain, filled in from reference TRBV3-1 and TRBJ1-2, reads DTAVSQTPKYLVTQMGNDKSIKCEQNLGHDTMYWYKQDSKKFLKIMFSYNNKELIINETVPNRFSPKSPDKAHLNLHINSLELGDSAVYFCASSHRQGKGANYGYTFGSGTRLTVV.

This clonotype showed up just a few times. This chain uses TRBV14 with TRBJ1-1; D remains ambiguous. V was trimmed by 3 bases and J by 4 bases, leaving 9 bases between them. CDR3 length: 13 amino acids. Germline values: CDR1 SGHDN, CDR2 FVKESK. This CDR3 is CASSQGISTEAFF. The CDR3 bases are TGTGCCAGCAGCCAGGGTATCTCCACTGAAGCTTTCTTT. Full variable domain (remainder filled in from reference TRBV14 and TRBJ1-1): EAGVTQFPSHSVIEKGQTVTLRCDPISGHDNLYWYRRVMGKEIKFLLHFVKESKQDESGMPNNRFLAERTGGTYSTLKVQPAELEDSGVYFCASSQGISTEAFFGQGTRLTVV.

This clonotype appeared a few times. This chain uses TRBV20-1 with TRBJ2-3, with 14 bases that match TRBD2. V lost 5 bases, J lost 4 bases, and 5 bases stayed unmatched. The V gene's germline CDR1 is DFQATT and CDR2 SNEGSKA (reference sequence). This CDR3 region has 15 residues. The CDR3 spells CSAGRTSGGPDTQYF. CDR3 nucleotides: TGCAGTGCTGGAAGGACTAGCGGGGGGCCAGATACGCAGTATTTT.

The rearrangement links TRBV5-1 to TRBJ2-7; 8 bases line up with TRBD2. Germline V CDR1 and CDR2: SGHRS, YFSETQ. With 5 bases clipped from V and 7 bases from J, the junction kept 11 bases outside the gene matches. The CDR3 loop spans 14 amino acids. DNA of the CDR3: TGCGCCAGCAGTTTTCCAGCGGGAGTCAATGAGCAGTACTTC. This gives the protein CASSFPAGVNEQYF.

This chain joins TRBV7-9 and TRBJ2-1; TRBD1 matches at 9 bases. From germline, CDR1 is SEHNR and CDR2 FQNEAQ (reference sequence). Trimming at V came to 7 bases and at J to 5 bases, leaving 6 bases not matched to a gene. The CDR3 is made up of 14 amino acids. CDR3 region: CASKGQGRDNEQFF. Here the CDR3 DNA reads TGTGCCAGCAAAGGACAGGGGAGGGACAATGAGCAGTTCTTC.

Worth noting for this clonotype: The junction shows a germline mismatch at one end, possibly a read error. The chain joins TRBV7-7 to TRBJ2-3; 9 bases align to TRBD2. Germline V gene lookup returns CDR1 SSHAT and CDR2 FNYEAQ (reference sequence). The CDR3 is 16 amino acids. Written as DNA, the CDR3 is TGTGCTAGCAGCCCCCAGGGCGGGAGGGCGAAAGATACGCAGTATTTT. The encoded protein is CASSPQGGRAKDTQYF.

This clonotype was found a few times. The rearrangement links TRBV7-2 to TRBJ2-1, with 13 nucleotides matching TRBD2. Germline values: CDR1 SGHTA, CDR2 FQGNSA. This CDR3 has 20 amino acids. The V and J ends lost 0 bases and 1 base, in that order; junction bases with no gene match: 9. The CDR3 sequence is CASSLATSGGAPSSYNEQFF. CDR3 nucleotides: TGTGCCAGCAGCTTAGCCACTAGCGGGGGGGCTCCTTCATCCTACAATGAGCAGTTCTTC.

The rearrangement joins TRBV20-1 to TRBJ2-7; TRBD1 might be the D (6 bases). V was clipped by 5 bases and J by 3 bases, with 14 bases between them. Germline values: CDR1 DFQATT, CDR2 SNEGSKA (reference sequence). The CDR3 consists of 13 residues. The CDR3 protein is CSARRTAVYEQYF. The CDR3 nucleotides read TGCAGTGCTCGCCGGACAGCTGTCTACGAGCAGTACTTC.

DNA for the CDR3: TGTGCCAGCAGCTTTGGGTATTCGCGGCATAATTCACCCCTCCACTTT. This codes for CASSFGYSRHNSPLHF. V usage is TRBV6-5 and J usage is TRBJ1-6, with D uncertain. The germline V gene encodes CDR1 MNHEY and CDR2 SVGAGI. Deletions cut 6 bases from V and 5 bases from J, with 17 bases between. CDR3 length equals 16 residues.

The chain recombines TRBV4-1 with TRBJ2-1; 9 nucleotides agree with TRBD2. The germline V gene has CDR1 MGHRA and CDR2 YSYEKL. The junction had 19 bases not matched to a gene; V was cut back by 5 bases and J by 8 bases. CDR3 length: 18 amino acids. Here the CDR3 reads CASSASIAGASSFDEQFF. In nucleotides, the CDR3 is TGCGCCAGCAGCGCCTCTATAGCGGGGGCTTCGTCTTTCGATGAGCAGTTCTTC.

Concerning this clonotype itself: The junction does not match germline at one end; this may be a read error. The CDR3 nucleotides are TGTGCCAGCAGCCAAGAGAAGACTAGCAGTTTCACAGATACGCGGTATTTT. It specifies CASSQEKTSSFTDTRYF. The chain carries TRBV3-1 and TRBJ2-3, with TRBD2 identical over 7 bases. The CDR3 extends over 17 amino acids. The germline V gene encodes CDR1 LGHDT and CDR2 YNNKEL (reference sequence).

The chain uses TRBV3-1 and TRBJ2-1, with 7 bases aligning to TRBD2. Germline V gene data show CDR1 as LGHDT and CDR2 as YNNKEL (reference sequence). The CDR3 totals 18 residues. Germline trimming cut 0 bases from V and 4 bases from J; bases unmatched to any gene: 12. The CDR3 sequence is CASSQDNGGEGAYNEQFF. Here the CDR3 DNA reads TGTGCCAGCAGCCAAGATAATGGCGGGGAGGGCGCTTACAATGAGCAGTTCTTC.

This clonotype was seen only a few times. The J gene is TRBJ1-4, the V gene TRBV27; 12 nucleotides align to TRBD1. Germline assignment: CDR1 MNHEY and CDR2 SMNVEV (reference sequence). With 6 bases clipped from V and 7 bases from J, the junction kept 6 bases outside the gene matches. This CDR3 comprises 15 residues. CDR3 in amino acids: CASSKGQGAREKLFF. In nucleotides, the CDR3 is TGTGCCAGCAGCAAGGGACAGGGGGCGCGTGAAAAACTGTTTTTT.

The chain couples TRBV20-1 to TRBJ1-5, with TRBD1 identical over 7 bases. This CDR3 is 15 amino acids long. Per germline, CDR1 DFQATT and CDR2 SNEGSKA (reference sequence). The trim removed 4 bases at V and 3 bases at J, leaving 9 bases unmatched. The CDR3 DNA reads TGCAGTGCTACGGTATCGACAGGGACCAATCAGCCCCAGCATTTT. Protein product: CSATVSTGTNQPQHF.

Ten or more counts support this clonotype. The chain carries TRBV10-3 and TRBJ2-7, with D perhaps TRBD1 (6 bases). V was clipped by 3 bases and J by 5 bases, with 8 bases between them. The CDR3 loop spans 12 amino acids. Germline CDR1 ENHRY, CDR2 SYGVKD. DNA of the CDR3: TGTGCCATCAGTGAAACAGGGCACGAGCAGTACTTC. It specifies CAISETGHEQYF.

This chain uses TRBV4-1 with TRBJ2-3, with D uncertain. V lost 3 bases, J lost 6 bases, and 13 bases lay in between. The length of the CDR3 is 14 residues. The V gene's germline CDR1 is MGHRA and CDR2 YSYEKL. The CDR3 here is CASSHERTKDTQYF. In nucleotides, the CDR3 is TGCGCCAGCAGCCACGAAAGAACGAAGGATACGCAGTATTTT.